The table lists the clone carrying this TCR beta chain with many counts. The source of the sample is a study of Graves' ophthalmopathy and Graves' hyperthyroidism. CDR3 length equals 14 residues. Germline CDR1 is ENHRY and CDR2 is SYGVKD. V lost 2 bases and J 5 bases, leaving 9 bases between the germline ends. The study amplified TCR beta CDR3 regions using RNA transcripts. An opening RT-PCR round employed HTBI primers and preceded a second-round multiplex PCR. Via MiXCR, TCRdb re-called the multiplex PCR reads, giving one row per CDR3 protein. The table includes almost 750,000 distinct CDR3 sequences, 35% to 50% detected once. Ophthalmopathy-affected donors exhibited moderate-to-severe activity, CAS ≥3, NOSPECS ≥4, and duration under 3 months. The PBMC fraction was derived from over 9 ml of fresh peripheral blood.

This sequence was found in an adult man with Graves' ophthalmopathy. The chain couples TRBV10-3 to TRBJ1-4; maybe TRBD1 (5 bases). Sequencing input: peripheral blood. The CDR3 spells CAISEGGANEKLFF. The CDR3 DNA sequence: TGTGCCATCAGTGAGGGGGGAGCAAATGAAAAACTGTTTTTT.